This T cell receptor (beta chain) is from a study of blood T cells in healthy people across ages. The V gene's germline CDR1 is MDHEN and CDR2 SYDVKM. The CDR3 extends over 14 amino acids. The V end was cut by 7 bases, the J end by 4 bases, with 15 bases between. Next came a second PCR, run for roughly 6 to 11 cycles, which used a sample-barcoded 5' primer along with a J-beta primer mix. From the 5' RACE reads, TCRdb called clonotypes with MiXCR, one entry per CDR3 protein. There are approximately 360,000 distinct CDR3 sequences in the sample; 45% to 60% occur only once, and about 54% lies in the top ten. This clonotype came up once.

This chain uses TRBV28 with TRBJ2-3; D remains unclear. This clonotype was obtained from a man aged 60 to 75 in good health. The specimen was blood. In nucleotides, the CDR3 is TGTGCCAGCATCACGGATGTCGGTGCAGATACGCAGTATTTT. This gives the protein CASITDVGADTQYF.